This T cell receptor beta chain was sequenced during a study of blood T cell repertoires in COVID-19. Germline CDR1 SGHNT, CDR2 YYREEE (reference sequence). V lost 3 bases, J lost 3 bases, and 9 bases stayed unmatched. This CDR3 is built from 15 residues. Profiled with immunoSEQ multiplex PCR; TCRdb holds only in-frame clones, not every one. The sample has approximately 150,000 clones; around 80% are singletons. J is TRBJ2-7 and V is TRBV5-4, with TRBD2 matching 7 bases. The sample consisted of PBMCs or T cells enriched from blood (not recorded which). The sequence was obtained from a woman aged 65 to 85 in a cohort exposed to, infected with or recovered from COVID-19 (not recorded which). The CDR3 coding sequence is TGTGCCAGCAGCTCCGACGCGAGCGGGGTCTACGAGCAGTACTTC. Translation: CASSSDASGVYEQYF.